The following is a T cell receptor delta chain sequence with its context. Its antigen is unknown. Losses at the gene ends were 1 base for V and 0 bases for J; bases not matched to a gene: 29. The CDR3 has 24 residues. CDR1 TSWWSYY and CDR2 QGS come from the germline V gene. TCRdb re-called clones from the PCR reads using CATT. The sample has some 13,000 delta-chain clones, roughly 45% seen once. The entry originates in a study of human gamma delta and Vdelta1 T cells. The study, taken as a whole, reports: Reportedly, Delta One T cells were polyclonal and broadly targeted acute myeloid leukemia.

Sequencing was done on a sample of Vdelta1 gamma-delta T cells from blood grown in culture (DOT cells). The clonotype originates from a human donor in good health. The rearrangement links TRDV1 to TRDJ1, with TRDD3 matching 7 bases. CDR3 DNA: TGTGCTCTTGGGGAACCTATCAACTTCCCAATACTGGGGAACAACCTTTCTTACACCGATAAACTCATCTTT. Amino acids: CALGEPINFPILGNNLSYTDKLIF.